This entry concerns a single T cell receptor beta chain. The antigen is not known. This sample was included in a study of shared clonotypes between healthy human individuals. About the study: The plates for each donor numbered three CD4 naive, three CD4 memory, two CD8 naive and one CD8 memory.

This CDR3 is 14 amino acids long. CDR1 is SGHNT, CDR2 YYREEE, per germline (reference sequence). V shed 0 bases and J shed 5 bases, with 11 bases lying between them. Here immunoSEQ multiplex PCR was the method, and the copy in TCRdb shows in-frame clones only, minus some. The sample contains 2,100,000 or so clones, almost 96% of which appear only once. Overall study results and limits: Rarefaction demonstrated incomplete sorted-subset sequencing despite large depth. Depth of sequencing was expected to influence donor clonotype sharing.

The genes are TRBV5-4 and TRBJ2-5; D call uncertain. This sequence originates from a man in his late teens or twenties in good health. The sample consisted of naive CD4+ T cells sorted from blood. Stated subset: CD45RA+ positively selected. The CDR3 sequence is CASSLEPLAETQYF. The CDR3 DNA reads as TGTGCCAGCAGCTTGGAACCCCTGGCGGAGACCCAGTACTTC.